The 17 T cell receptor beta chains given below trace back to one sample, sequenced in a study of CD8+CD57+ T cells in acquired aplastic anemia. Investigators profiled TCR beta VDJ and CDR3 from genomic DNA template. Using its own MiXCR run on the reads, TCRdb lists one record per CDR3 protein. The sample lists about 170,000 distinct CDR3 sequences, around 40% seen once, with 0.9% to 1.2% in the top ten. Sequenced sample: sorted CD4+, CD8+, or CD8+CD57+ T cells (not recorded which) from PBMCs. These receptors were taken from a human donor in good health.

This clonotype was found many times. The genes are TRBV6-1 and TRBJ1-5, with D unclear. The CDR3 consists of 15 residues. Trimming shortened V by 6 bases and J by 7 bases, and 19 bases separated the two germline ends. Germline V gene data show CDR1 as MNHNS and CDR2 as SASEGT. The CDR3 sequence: CASSRSWGGGQPQHF. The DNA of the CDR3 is TGTGCCAGCAGCCGTTCATGGGGTGGAGGACAGCCCCAGCATTTT.

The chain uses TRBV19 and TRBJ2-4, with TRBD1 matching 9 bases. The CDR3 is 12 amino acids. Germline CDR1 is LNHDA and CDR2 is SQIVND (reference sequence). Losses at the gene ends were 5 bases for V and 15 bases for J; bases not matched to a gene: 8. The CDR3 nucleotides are TGTGCCAGTAGTGCCGGGACAGGGTCGAGGTACTTC. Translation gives CASSAGTGSRYF.

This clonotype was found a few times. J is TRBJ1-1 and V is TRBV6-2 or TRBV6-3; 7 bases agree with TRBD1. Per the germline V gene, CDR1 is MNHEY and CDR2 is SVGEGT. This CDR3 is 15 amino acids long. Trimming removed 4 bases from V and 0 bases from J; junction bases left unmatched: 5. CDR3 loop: CASSSGTVMNTEAFF. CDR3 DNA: TGTGCCAGCAGTTCCGGGACAGTCATGAACACTGAAGCTTTCTTT.

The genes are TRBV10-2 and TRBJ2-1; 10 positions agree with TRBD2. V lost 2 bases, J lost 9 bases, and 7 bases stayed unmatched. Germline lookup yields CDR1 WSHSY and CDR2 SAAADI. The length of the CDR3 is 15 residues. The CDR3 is CASSEGLAAHGEQFF. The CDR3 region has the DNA TGCGCCAGCAGTGAGGGACTAGCGGCCCACGGTGAGCAGTTCTTC.

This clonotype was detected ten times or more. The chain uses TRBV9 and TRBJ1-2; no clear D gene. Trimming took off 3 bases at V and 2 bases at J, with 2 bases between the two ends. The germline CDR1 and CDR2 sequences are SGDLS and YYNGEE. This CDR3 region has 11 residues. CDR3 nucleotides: TGTGCCAGCAGCGCGAACTATGGCTACACCTTC. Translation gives CASSANYGYTF.

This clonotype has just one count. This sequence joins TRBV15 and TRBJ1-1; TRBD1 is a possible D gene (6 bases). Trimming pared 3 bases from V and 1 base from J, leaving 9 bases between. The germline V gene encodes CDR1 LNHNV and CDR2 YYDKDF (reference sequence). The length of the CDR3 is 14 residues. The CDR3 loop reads CATSREQGNTEAFF. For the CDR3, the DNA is TGTGCCACCAGCAGGGAACAGGGGAACACTGAAGCTTTCTTT.

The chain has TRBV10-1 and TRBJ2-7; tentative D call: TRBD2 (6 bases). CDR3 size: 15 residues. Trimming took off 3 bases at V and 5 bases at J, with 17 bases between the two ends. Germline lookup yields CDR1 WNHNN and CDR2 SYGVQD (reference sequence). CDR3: CASSEGGGRVNEQYF. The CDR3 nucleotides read TGCGCCAGCAGTGAAGGTGGGGGGAGAGTCAACGAGCAGTACTTC.

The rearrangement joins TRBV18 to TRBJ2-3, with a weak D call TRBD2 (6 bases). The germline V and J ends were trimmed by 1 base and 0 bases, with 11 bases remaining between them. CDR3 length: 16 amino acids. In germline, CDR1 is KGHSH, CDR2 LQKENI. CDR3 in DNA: TGTGCCAGCTCACCACGTGGAGCGGGTAGCACAGATACGCAGTATTTT. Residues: CASSPRGAGSTDTQYF.

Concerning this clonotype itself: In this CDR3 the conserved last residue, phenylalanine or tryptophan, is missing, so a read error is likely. CDR3 in DNA: TGTGCCAGCAGTTACTCGATCCCGGGGACCAGTTCACCCCTCCACTCT. Its protein product is CASSYSIPGTSSPLHS. The chain has TRBV6-5 and TRBJ1-6; tentatively, D is TRBD1 (5 bases). The V gene's germline CDR1 is MNHEY and CDR2 SVGAGI. V was pared by 0 bases and J by 9 bases, with 15 bases between. There are 16 residues in the CDR3.

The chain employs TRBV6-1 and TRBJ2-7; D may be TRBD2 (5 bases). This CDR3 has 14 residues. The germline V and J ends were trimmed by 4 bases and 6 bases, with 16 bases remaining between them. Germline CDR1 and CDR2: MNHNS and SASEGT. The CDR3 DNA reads TGTGCCAGCAGTGCTAGTTTTCGAGGGCTCGAGCAGTACTTC. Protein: CASSASFRGLEQYF.

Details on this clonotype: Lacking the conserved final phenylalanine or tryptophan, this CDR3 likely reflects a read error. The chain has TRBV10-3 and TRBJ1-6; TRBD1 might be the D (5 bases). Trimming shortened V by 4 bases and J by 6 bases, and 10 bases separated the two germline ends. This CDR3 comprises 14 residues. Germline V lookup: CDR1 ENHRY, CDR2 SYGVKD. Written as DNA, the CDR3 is TGTGCCATCAGTGTAGGGACCCTTAATTCACCCCTCCACCTT. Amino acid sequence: CAISVGTLNSPLHL.

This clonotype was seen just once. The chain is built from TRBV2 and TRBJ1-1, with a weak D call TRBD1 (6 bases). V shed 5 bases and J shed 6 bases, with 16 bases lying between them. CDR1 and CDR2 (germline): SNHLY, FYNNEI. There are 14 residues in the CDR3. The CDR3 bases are TGTGCCAGCAGTCCCCCTAACAGGGTTGCTGAAGCTTTCTTT. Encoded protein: CASSPPNRVAEAFF.

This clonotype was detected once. CDR3 in amino acids: CSVRTVMLNTEAFF. The CDR3 DNA follows: TGCAGCGTGAGGACTGTTATGTTGAACACTGAAGCTTTCTTT. The chain carries TRBV29-1 and TRBJ1-1; D gene uncertain. The CDR3 length is 14 residues. Germline V CDR1 and CDR2: SQVTM, ANQGSEA. V lost 6 bases and J 0 bases, leaving 14 bases between the germline ends.

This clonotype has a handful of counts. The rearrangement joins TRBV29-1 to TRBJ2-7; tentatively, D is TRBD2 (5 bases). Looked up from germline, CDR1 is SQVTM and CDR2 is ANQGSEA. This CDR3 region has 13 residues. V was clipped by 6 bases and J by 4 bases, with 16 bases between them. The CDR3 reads CSVKLGESYEQYF. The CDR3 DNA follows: TGCAGCGTAAAACTCGGGGAATCGTACGAGCAGTACTTC.

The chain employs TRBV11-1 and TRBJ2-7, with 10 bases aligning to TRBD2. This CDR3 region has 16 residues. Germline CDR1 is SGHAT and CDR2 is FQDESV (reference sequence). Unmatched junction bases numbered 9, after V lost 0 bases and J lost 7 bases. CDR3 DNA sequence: TGTGCCAGCAGCTTAGCTTTCAGCGGGAGGGCCGAAGAGCAGTACTTC. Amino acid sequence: CASSLAFSGRAEEQYF.

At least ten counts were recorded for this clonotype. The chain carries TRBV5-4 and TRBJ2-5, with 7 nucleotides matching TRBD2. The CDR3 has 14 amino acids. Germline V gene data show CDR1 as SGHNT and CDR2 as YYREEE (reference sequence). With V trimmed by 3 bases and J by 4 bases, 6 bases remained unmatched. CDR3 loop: CASSSGGEAETQYF. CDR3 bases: TGTGCCAGCAGCTCGGGGGGAGAGGCAGAGACCCAGTACTTC.

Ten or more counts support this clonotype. The CDR3 region is CSAQGQGFSYEQYF. For the CDR3, the DNA is TGCAGTGCTCAGGGACAGGGGTTTTCCTACGAGCAGTACTTC. The chain has TRBV20-1 and TRBJ2-7, with TRBD1 matching 10 bases. The CDR3 covers 14 residues. The germline V gene has CDR1 DFQATT and CDR2 SNEGSKA (reference sequence). The V segment lost 5 bases and the J segment 1 base; nucleotides outside the gene matches: 5.